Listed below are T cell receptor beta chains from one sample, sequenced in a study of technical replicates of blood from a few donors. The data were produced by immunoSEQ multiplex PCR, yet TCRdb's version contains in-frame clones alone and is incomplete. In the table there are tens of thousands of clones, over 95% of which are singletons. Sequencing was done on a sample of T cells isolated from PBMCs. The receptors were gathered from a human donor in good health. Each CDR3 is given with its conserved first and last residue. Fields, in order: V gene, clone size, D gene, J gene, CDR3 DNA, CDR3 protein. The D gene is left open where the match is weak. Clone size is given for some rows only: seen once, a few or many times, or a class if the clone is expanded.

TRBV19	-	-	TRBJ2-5	TGTGCCAGTAGTATAGATTCCCGGACATACGAAGAGACCCAGTACTTC	CASSIDSRTYEETQYF
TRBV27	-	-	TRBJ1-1	TGTGCCAGCAGTTTTAGTTCGAACACTGAAGCTTTCTTT	CASSFSSNTEAFF
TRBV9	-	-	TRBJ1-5	TGTGCCAGCAGCGACGGTAGCAATCAGCCCCAGCATTTT	CASSDGSNQPQHF
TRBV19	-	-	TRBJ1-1	TGTGCCAGTAGTCTCCAAGGAGGGTACACTGAAGCTTTCTTT	CASSLQGGYTEAFF
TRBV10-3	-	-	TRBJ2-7	TGTGCCATCAGTGAACCGGGAGCTCGATCCGAGCAGTACTTC	CAISEPGARSEQYF
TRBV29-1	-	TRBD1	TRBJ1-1	TGCAGCGTCACCGATACAGGGGGAGGGACTGAAGCTTTCTTT	CSVTDTGGGTEAFF
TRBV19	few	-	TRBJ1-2	TGTGCCACCCCCAGGGTGAGAGGCTATGGCTACACCTTC	CATPRVRGYGYTF
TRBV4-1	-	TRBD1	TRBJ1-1	TGCGCCAGCAACCAGATAGGGGGCGAGTGGACTGAAGCTTTCTTT	CASNQIGGEWTEAFF
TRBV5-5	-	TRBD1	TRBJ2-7	TGTGCCAGCAGCTTGGTTGCAGGGGGCTCTTACGAGCAGTACTTC	CASSLVAGGSYEQYF
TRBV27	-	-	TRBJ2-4	TGTGCCAGCAGTTCTGGCGGAGCCAAAAACATTCAGTACTTC	CASSSGGAKNIQYF
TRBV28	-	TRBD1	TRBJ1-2	TGTGCCAGCAGTAAGTGGACAGGGGATAACTATGGCTACACCTTC	CASSKWTGDNYGYTF
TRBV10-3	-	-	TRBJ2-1	TGTGCCCTCGGAAGGAGCAATGAGCAGTTCTTC	CALGRSNEQFF
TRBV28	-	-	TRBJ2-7	TGTGCCAGCACCAACAGCTACGAGCAGTACTTC	CASTNSYEQYF
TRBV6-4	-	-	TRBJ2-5	TGTGCCAGCAGGGCCAGGGACTTCTTGGAGACCCAGTACTTC	CASRARDFLETQYF
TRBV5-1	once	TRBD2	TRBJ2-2	TGCGCCAGCAGCTTAGCGGGAGCTAACACCGGGGAGCTGTTTTTT	CASSLAGANTGELFF
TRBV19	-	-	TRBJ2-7	TGTGCCAGTAGCGAGGCTACCTCCTACGAGCAGTACTTC	CASSEATSYEQYF
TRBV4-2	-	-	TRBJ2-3	TGTGCCAGCAGCCAAGACGGCCCCCGGAGAGATACGCAGTATTTT	CASSQDGPRRDTQYF
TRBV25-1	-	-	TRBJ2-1	TGTGCCAGCAGTGAGCGTAGCTCCTACAATGAGCAGTTCTTC	CASSERSSYNEQFF
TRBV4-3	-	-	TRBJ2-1	TGCGCCAGCAGCCAGACAGGTACTGAGCAGTTCTTC	CASSQTGTEQFF
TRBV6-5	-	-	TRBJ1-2	TGTGCCAGCAGAGCGGGACGGGAAATAAATGGCTACACCTTC	CASRAGREINGYTF
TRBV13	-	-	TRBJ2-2	TGTGCCAGCAGCTTAGGTAGGAGATACACCGGGGAGCTGTTTTTT	CASSLGRRYTGELFF
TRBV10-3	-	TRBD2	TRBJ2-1	TGTGCCATCAGTGGGACTAGCGGCTACAATGAGCAGTTCTTC	CAISGTSGYNEQFF
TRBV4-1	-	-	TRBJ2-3	TGCGCCAGCAGCCTCAGGGTTTTTAATACGCAGTATTTT	CASSLRVFNTQYF
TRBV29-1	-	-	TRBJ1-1	TGCAGCGGCGCGACCGGGACTAGCACTGAAGCTTTCTTT	CSGATGTSTEAFF
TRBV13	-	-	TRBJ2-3	TGTGCCAGCAGCTCTAGCACAGATACGCAGTATTTT	CASSSSTDTQYF
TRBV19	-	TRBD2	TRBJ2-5	TGTGCCAGTAGCCTACTAGCGGGAGGGCGAGAGACCCAGTACTTC	CASSLLAGGRETQYF
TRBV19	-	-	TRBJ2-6	TGTGCCAGTACTACACACTACCCTGGGGCCAACGTCCTGACTTTC	CASTTHYPGANVLTF
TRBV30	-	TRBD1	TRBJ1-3	TGTGCCTGCAACCTAAGACAGGGGGAGAACACCATATATTTT	CACNLRQGENTIYF
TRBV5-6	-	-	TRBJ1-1	TGTGCCAGCAGCACAATTCAGAAGAACACTGAAGCTTTCTTT	CASSTIQKNTEAFF
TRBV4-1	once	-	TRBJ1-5	TGCGCCAGCAGCCAAAGGTCAGGCAGTAGCAATCAGCCCCAGCATTTT	CASSQRSGSSNQPQHF
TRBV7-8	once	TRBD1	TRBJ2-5	TGTGCCAGCAGCTTGATCACAGGGGCAGAGACCCAGTACTTC	CASSLITGAETQYF
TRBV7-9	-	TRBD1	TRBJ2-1	TGTGCCAGCAGCTTCTGGACAGGGGCCACCTACAATGAGCAGTTCTTC	CASSFWTGATYNEQFF
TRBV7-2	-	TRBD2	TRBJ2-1	TGTGCCAGCAGCCGAAGCGGGAGCCACAATGAGCAGTTCTTC	CASSRSGSHNEQFF
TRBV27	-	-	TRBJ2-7	TGTGCCAGCAGTTTAGTTGGCGGAAGCTCCTACGAGCAGTACTTC	CASSLVGGSSYEQYF
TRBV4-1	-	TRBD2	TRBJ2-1	TGCGCCAGCAGCCAAGTACTAGCGAGGGATGAGCAGTTCTTC	CASSQVLARDEQFF
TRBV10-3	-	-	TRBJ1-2	TGTGCCATCAGTGAAGACAGATCCTATGGCTACACCTTC	CAISEDRSYGYTF
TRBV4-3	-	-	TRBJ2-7	TGCGCCAGCAGCCAAGAGGCCTTCTACGAGCAGTACTTC	CASSQEAFYEQYF
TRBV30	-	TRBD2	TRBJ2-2	TGTGCCTGGACTAGCGGGAGGGGGACCGGGGAGCTGTTTTTT	CAWTSGRGTGELFF
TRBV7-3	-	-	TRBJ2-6	TGTGCCAGCAAGGGACTGGGCTCTGGGGCCAACGTCCTGACTTTC	CASKGLGSGANVLTF
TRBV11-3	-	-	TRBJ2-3	TGTGCCAGCAGCCAGACGGGTCTCGGAGATACGCAGTATTTT	CASSQTGLGDTQYF
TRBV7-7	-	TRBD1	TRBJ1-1	TGTGCTAGCAGCACAGGGGGGTCGGCTGAAGCTTTCTTT	CASSTGGSAEAFF
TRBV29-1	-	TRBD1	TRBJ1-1	TGCAGCGTTGACGCTCAGGGGGAAAACACTGAAGCTTTCTTT	CSVDAQGENTEAFF
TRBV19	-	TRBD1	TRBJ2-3	TGTGCCAGTTCGCAGGCAGGGGGTACAGATACGCAGTATTTT	CASSQAGGTDTQYF
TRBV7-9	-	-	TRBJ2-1	TGTGCCAGCAGCTTGGTCGGGAGCTCCTACAATGAGCAGTTCTTC	CASSLVGSSYNEQFF
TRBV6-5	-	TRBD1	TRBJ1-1	TGTGCCAGCAAGAGGACAGGGGAAGCTGAAGCTTTCTTT	CASKRTGEAEAFF
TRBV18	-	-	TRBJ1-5	TGTGCCAGCTCAGGCCTAGGGGATCGGAATCAGCCCCAGCATTTT	CASSGLGDRNQPQHF
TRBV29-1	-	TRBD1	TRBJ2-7	TGCAGCGTTGGCCAGGGGGCCTTCTACGAGCAGTACTTC	CSVGQGAFYEQYF
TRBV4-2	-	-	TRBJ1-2	TGTGCCAGCAGCCTCGGGGGGGGCAGTTCTAACTATGGCTACACCTTC	CASSLGGGSSNYGYTF
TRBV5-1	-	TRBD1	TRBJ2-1	TGCGCCAGCAGCTTGGAGGGGACAGCTAATGAGCAGTTCTTC	CASSLEGTANEQFF
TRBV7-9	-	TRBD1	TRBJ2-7	TGTGCCAGCAGCTTAGCCACAGACAGGGTGGGGGAGCAGTACTTC	CASSLATDRVGEQYF
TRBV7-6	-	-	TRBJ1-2	TGTGCCAGCAGCTTAGGGCAGAACTATGGCTACACCTTC	CASSLGQNYGYTF
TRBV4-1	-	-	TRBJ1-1	TGCGCCAGCAGCCAACTGGAGGGTGGAACTGAAGCTTTCTTT	CASSQLEGGTEAFF
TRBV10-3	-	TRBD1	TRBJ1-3	TGTGCCGCTACAGGGGGCCCGGGAAACACCATATATTTT	CAATGGPGNTIYF
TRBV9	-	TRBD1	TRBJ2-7	TGTGCCAGCAGCGAGGGGGCCGAGTACGAGCAGTACTTC	CASSEGAEYEQYF
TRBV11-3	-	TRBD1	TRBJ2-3	TGTGCCAGCAGCTTAGAGGGACAGAGGGTGGGCACAGATACGCAGTATTTT	CASSLEGQRVGTDTQYF